This is a list of T cell receptor beta chains from one sample in a study of T cell repertoires in cytomegalovirus infection. Antigens of these TCRs are unknown. In TCRdb, the reads were re-called with MiXCR into one record per CDR3 protein. The data hold 50,000 or so distinct CDR3 sequences, with roughly 20% observed a single time. The sequenced sample was PBMCs, sequenced either directly or after in vitro stimulation (not recorded which). Receptors were obtained from a human donor in good health (CMV status not recorded). Some clones in this sample may be carry-over from other donors' samples. The CDR3 runs from the conserved cysteine through the conserved F or W. D genes are given only for firm matches. The size of a clone is reported for some rows only, either as once, few or many, or as a class for expanded clones.

abundance: -; d_gene: TRBD1; v_gene: TRBV5-4; j_gene: TRBJ2-2; CDR3aa: CASSVPGQGTGELFF; CDR3nt: TGTGCCAGCAGCGTTCCGGGACAGGGAACCGGGGAGCTGTTTTTT
abundance: -; d_gene: -; v_gene: TRBV7-2; j_gene: TRBJ2-7; CDR3aa: CASSESGNLNYEQYF; CDR3nt: TGTGCCAGCAGCGAATCCGGGAACCTCAACTACGAGCAGTACTTC
abundance: medium-sized; d_gene: TRBD1; v_gene: TRBV12-3/TRBV12-4; j_gene: TRBJ1-2; CDR3aa: CASSGTAYGYTF; CDR3nt: TGTGCCAGCAGCGGGACAGCCTATGGCTACACCTTC
abundance: -; d_gene: -; v_gene: TRBV20-1; j_gene: TRBJ2-7; CDR3aa: CSAAGISEQYF; CDR3nt: TGCAGTGCCGCTGGGATCTCCGAGCAGTACTTC
abundance: many; d_gene: -; v_gene: TRBV6-1; j_gene: TRBJ1-1; CDR3aa: CASSAIQGNTEAFF; CDR3nt: TGTGCCAGCAGTGCCATACAGGGGAACACTGAAGCTTTCTTT
abundance: few; d_gene: -; v_gene: TRBV3-1; j_gene: TRBJ1-2; CDR3aa: CASSQAGGGYTF; CDR3nt: TGTGCCAGCAGCCAAGCGGGAGGTGGCTACACCTTC
abundance: -; d_gene: TRBD1; v_gene: TRBV11-2; j_gene: TRBJ2-7; CDR3aa: CASSVQGGPYEQYF; CDR3nt: TGTGCCAGCAGCGTACAGGGGGGACCCTACGAGCAGTACTTC
abundance: -; d_gene: -; v_gene: TRBV6-1; j_gene: TRBJ1-5; CDR3aa: CAIQLPGQPQHF; CDR3nt: TGTGCCATACAGCTACCGGGGCAGCCCCAGCATTTT
abundance: medium-sized; d_gene: TRBD2; v_gene: TRBV7-6; j_gene: TRBJ2-1; CDR3aa: CASSPLADFYNEQFF; CDR3nt: TGTGCCAGCAGCCCCCTAGCGGACTTTTACAATGAGCAGTTCTTC
abundance: -; d_gene: -; v_gene: TRBV7-6; j_gene: TRBJ1-2; CDR3aa: CASSQHGRTNYGYTF; CDR3nt: TGTGCCAGCAGCCAACATGGACGGACTAACTATGGCTACACCTTC
abundance: few; d_gene: -; v_gene: TRBV19; j_gene: TRBJ1-5; CDR3aa: CASSIIQGSNQPQHF; CDR3nt: TGTGCCAGTAGTATTATACAGGGAAGCAATCAGCCCCAGCATTTT
abundance: many; d_gene: TRBD2; v_gene: TRBV12-3/TRBV12-4; j_gene: TRBJ2-1; CDR3aa: CASSSPWGRGGNEQFF; CDR3nt: TGTGCCAGCAGTTCGCCCTGGGGGCGCGGGGGGAATGAGCAGTTCTTC
abundance: many; d_gene: TRBD2; v_gene: TRBV7-8; j_gene: TRBJ2-7; CDR3aa: CASSFGTSGSYYEQYF; CDR3nt: TGTGCCAGCAGCTTCGGGACTAGCGGGAGTTACTACGAGCAGTACTTC
abundance: -; d_gene: -; v_gene: TRBV12-3/TRBV12-4; j_gene: TRBJ2-5; CDR3aa: CASSLAGYARETQYF; CDR3nt: TGTGCCAGCAGCCTCGCGGGCTACGCACGAGAGACCCAGTACTTC
abundance: many; d_gene: -; v_gene: TRBV12-3/TRBV12-4; j_gene: TRBJ2-2; CDR3aa: CASGNTGELFF; CDR3nt: TGTGCCAGCGGAAACACCGGGGAGCTGTTTTTT
abundance: many; d_gene: -; v_gene: TRBV9; j_gene: TRBJ1-3; CDR3aa: CASSPSGGSGNTIYF; CDR3nt: TGTGCCAGCAGCCCTTCGGGCGGATCTGGAAACACCATATATTTT
abundance: -; d_gene: TRBD2; v_gene: TRBV5-1; j_gene: TRBJ2-7; CDR3aa: CASSLAGGSSSYEQYF; CDR3nt: TGCGCCAGCAGCTTGGCGGGGGGGTCAAGCTCCTACGAGCAGTACTTC
abundance: many; d_gene: -; v_gene: TRBV7-2; j_gene: TRBJ2-7; CDR3aa: CASSLSVSREQYF; CDR3nt: TGTGCCAGCAGCTTGTCCGTGTCCCGCGAGCAGTACTTC
abundance: many; d_gene: -; v_gene: TRBV11-2; j_gene: TRBJ1-5; CDR3aa: CASSLRGLRNQPQHF; CDR3nt: TGTGCCAGCAGCTTAAGAGGCCTGCGCAATCAGCCCCAGCATTTT
abundance: -; d_gene: TRBD2; v_gene: TRBV6-2/TRBV6-3; j_gene: TRBJ2-4; CDR3aa: CASSSRLAGAKNIQYF; CDR3nt: TGTGCCAGCAGCTCTAGACTAGCGGGAGCCAAAAACATTCAGTACTTC
abundance: -; d_gene: -; v_gene: TRBV19; j_gene: TRBJ2-3; CDR3aa: CASRTRGTDTQYF; CDR3nt: TGTGCCAGTAGAACTCGGGGCACAGATACGCAGTATTTT
abundance: -; d_gene: -; v_gene: TRBV6-2/TRBV6-3; j_gene: TRBJ2-7; CDR3aa: CASFDRDSYEQYF; CDR3nt: TGTGCCAGCTTCGACAGAGACTCCTACGAGCAGTACTTC
abundance: -; d_gene: -; v_gene: TRBV10-3; j_gene: TRBJ2-3; CDR3aa: CAMGRSGTDTQYF; CDR3nt: TGTGCCATGGGGAGGAGCGGCACAGATACGCAGTATTTT
abundance: few; d_gene: -; v_gene: TRBV28; j_gene: TRBJ1-1; CDR3aa: CASSLGQGWNTEAFF; CDR3nt: TGTGCCAGCAGTTTAGGCCAGGGCTGGAACACTGAAGCTTTCTTT
abundance: -; d_gene: TRBD2; v_gene: TRBV24-1; j_gene: TRBJ2-1; CDR3aa: CATSEGGGSSDEQFF; CDR3nt: TGTGCCACCAGTGAGGGTGGCGGGAGCTCGGATGAGCAGTTCTTC
abundance: few; d_gene: -; v_gene: TRBV11-2; j_gene: TRBJ2-1; CDR3aa: CASSARQSPFYNEQFF; CDR3nt: TGTGCCAGCAGCGCCAGACAGTCTCCTTTTTACAATGAGCAGTTCTTC
abundance: many; d_gene: -; v_gene: TRBV7-8; j_gene: TRBJ2-5; CDR3aa: CASSLGRGADQETQYF; CDR3nt: TGTGCCAGCAGCTTAGGACGGGGAGCGGATCAAGAGACCCAGTACTTC
abundance: -; d_gene: TRBD1; v_gene: TRBV20-1; j_gene: TRBJ1-6; CDR3aa: CSFSSDRDNSPLHF; CDR3nt: TGCAGCTTTAGCTCGGACAGGGATAATTCACCCCTCCACTTT
abundance: -; d_gene: TRBD2; v_gene: TRBV6-2/TRBV6-3; j_gene: TRBJ2-1; CDR3aa: CASSYIAGRFTYNEQFF; CDR3nt: TGTGCCAGCAGTTACATAGCGGGACGGTTCACCTACAATGAGCAGTTCTTC
abundance: medium-sized; d_gene: TRBD2; v_gene: TRBV7-2; j_gene: TRBJ2-2; CDR3aa: CASSFGGVRPGELFF; CDR3nt: TGTGCCAGCAGCTTCGGGGGGGTTAGGCCCGGGGAGCTGTTTTTT
abundance: -; d_gene: -; v_gene: TRBV20-1; j_gene: TRBJ1-4; CDR3aa: CSARGHPTNEKLFF; CDR3nt: TGCAGTGCCAGGGGACATCCAACTAATGAAAAACTGTTTTTT
abundance: -; d_gene: -; v_gene: TRBV18; j_gene: TRBJ1-1; CDR3aa: CASSPDIYSPEAFF; CDR3nt: TGTGCCAGCTCACCTGACATTTACAGCCCTGAAGCTTTCTTT
abundance: many; d_gene: -; v_gene: TRBV4-3; j_gene: TRBJ2-5; CDR3aa: CASSPHRSLRETQYF; CDR3nt: TGCGCCAGCAGCCCTCACAGGTCGCTCCGAGAGACCCAGTACTTC
abundance: many; d_gene: TRBD1; v_gene: TRBV4-1; j_gene: TRBJ1-2; CDR3aa: CASSLQGRYGYTF; CDR3nt: TGCGCCAGCAGCCTACAGGGGCGGTATGGCTACACCTTC
abundance: -; d_gene: -; v_gene: TRBV20-1; j_gene: TRBJ2-1; CDR3aa: CSRSAGGSYNEQFF; CDR3nt: TGCTCACGTTCAGCCGGGGGAAGTTACAATGAGCAGTTCTTC
abundance: -; d_gene: -; v_gene: TRBV4-1; j_gene: TRBJ1-5; CDR3aa: CASSQDFYVSTNQPQHF; CDR3nt: TGCGCCAGCAGCCAAGATTTTTACGTGAGCACGAATCAGCCCCAGCATTTT
abundance: many; d_gene: -; v_gene: TRBV19; j_gene: TRBJ1-2; CDR3aa: CASMDIQYTDLYGYTF; CDR3nt: TGTGCCAGTATGGACATCCAATACACAGACCTCTATGGCTACACCTTC
abundance: many; d_gene: TRBD1; v_gene: TRBV2; j_gene: TRBJ1-1; CDR3aa: CASSEAEAGGTEAFF; CDR3nt: TGTGCCAGCAGTGAAGCTGAGGCAGGGGGCACTGAAGCTTTCTTT
abundance: few; d_gene: TRBD1; v_gene: TRBV7-2; j_gene: TRBJ1-2; CDR3aa: CASRPRPAEGGRGYTF; CDR3nt: TGTGCCAGCAGACCCCGACCCGCTGAAGGGGGCAGGGGCTACACCTTC
abundance: many; d_gene: -; v_gene: TRBV4-1; j_gene: TRBJ2-5; CDR3aa: CASSQYLGGRETQYF; CDR3nt: TGCGCCAGCAGCCAATACTTAGGGGGTCGGGAGACCCAGTACTTC
abundance: -; d_gene: -; v_gene: TRBV3-1; j_gene: TRBJ2-7; CDR3aa: CASSQGLTSEQYF; CDR3nt: TGTGCCAGCAGCCAAGGTCTGACCAGCGAGCAGTACTTC
abundance: many; d_gene: -; v_gene: TRBV7-2; j_gene: TRBJ1-4; CDR3aa: CASSLVPRLNEKLFF; CDR3nt: TGTGCCAGCAGCTTAGTTCCCCGACTTAATGAAAAACTGTTTTTT
abundance: -; d_gene: TRBD2; v_gene: TRBV6-1; j_gene: TRBJ2-7; CDR3aa: CASGRLAGTYEQYF; CDR3nt: TGTGCCAGCGGCAGACTAGCGGGAACCTACGAGCAGTACTTC
abundance: -; d_gene: -; v_gene: TRBV12-3/TRBV12-4; j_gene: TRBJ2-7; CDR3aa: CASSRSGTSSYEQYF; CDR3nt: TGTGCCAGCAGTCGATCCGGGACTTCCTCCTACGAGCAGTACTTC
abundance: many; d_gene: -; v_gene: TRBV5-4; j_gene: TRBJ1-2; CDR3aa: CASRAGEGYGYTF; CDR3nt: TGTGCCAGCCGGGCAGGGGAGGGCTATGGCTACACCTTC
abundance: many; d_gene: TRBD1; v_gene: TRBV7-9; j_gene: TRBJ1-4; CDR3aa: CASRGQLDNEKLFF; CDR3nt: TGTGCCAGCAGGGGACAGCTAGACAATGAAAAACTGTTTTTT